This T cell receptor (beta chain) was observed in a study of Graves' ophthalmopathy and Graves' hyperthyroidism. The V gene's germline CDR1 is SGHRS and CDR2 YFSETQ. The CDR3 is made up of 15 amino acids. The V end lost 2 bases, the J end lost 0 bases, and 11 bases lay between the germline ends. The authors amplified TCR beta CDR3 regions, and they did so from RNA transcripts for repertoire sequencing. An initial RT-PCR round employing HTBI primers preceded a second-round multiplex PCR. TCRdb re-called the multiplex PCR reads through MiXCR, storing one row per CDR3 protein. The sample has roughly 610,000 distinct CDR3 sequences, about a fifth seen once. Stable hyperthyroidism denotes an absence of ophthalmopathy throughout 18 months of follow-up. The diagnosis combined clinical symptoms, thyroxine, TRAb, thyroid ultrasound and orbital computed tomography scans. This clonotype was counted a few times.

This TCR was recovered from a woman younger than 30 with stable Graves' hyperthyroidism. Some clones in this sample may be carry-over from other donors' samples. This chain joins TRBV5-1 and TRBJ1-2; D is uncertain. The sample taken for sequencing was peripheral blood. The CDR3 here is CASSFGRPSNYGYTF. CDR3 nucleotides: TGCGCCAGCAGCTTCGGACGGCCTTCTAACTATGGCTACACCTTC.